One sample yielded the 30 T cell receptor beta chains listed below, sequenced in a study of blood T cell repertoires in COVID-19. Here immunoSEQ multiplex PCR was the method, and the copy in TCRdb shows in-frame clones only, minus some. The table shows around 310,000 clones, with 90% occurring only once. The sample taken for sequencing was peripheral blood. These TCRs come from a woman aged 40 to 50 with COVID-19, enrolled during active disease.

Here the CDR3 reads CASSSGTDFSYEQYF. The CDR3, as DNA: TGTGCCAGCAGCTCCGGGACAGACTTCTCCTACGAGCAGTACTTC. J is TRBJ2-7 and V is TRBV5-4; the match to TRBD1 covers 7 bases. Trimming at V came to 3 bases and at J to 0 bases, leaving 6 bases not matched to a gene. The CDR3 is made up of 15 amino acids. The germline V gene has CDR1 SGHNT and CDR2 YYREEE (reference sequence).

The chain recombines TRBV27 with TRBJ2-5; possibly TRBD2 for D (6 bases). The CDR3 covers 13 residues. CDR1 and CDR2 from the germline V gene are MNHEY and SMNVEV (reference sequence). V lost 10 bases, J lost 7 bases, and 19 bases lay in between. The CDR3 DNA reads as TGTGCCACCTGGGACTCGCAGGAGGGGACCCAGTACTTC. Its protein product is CATWDSQEGTQYF.

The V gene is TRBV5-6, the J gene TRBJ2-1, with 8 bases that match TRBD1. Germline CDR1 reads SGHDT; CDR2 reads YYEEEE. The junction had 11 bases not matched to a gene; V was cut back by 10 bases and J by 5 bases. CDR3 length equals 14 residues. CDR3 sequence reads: CACVRQGTNNEQFF. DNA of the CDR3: TGTGCCTGCGTTAGACAGGGGACAAACAATGAGCAGTTCTTC.

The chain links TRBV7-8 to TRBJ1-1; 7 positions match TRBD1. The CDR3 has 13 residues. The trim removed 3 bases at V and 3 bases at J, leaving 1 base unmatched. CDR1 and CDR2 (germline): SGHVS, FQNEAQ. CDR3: CASSFDRDTEAFF. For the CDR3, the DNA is TGTGCCAGCAGCTTCGACAGGGACACTGAAGCTTTCTTT.

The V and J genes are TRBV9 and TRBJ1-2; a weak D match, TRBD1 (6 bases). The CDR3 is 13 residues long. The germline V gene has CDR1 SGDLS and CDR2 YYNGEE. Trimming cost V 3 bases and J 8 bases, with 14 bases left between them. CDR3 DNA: TGTGCCAGCAGCGCGTCAGGGGAGGGAGGCTACACCTTC. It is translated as CASSASGEGGYTF.

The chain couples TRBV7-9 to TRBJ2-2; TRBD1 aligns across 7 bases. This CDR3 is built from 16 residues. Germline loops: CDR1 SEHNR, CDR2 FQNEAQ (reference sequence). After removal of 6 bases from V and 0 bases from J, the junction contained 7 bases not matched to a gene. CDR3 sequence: CASRSTGNANTGELFF. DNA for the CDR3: TGTGCCAGCAGGTCGACAGGGAATGCGAACACCGGGGAGCTGTTTTTT. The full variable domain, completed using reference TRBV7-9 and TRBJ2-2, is DTGVSQNPRHKITKRGQNVTFRCDPISEHNRLYWYRQTLGQGPEFLTYFQNEAQLEKSRLLSDRFSAERPKGSFSTLEIQRTEQGDSAMYLCASRSTGNANTGELFFGEGSRLTVL.

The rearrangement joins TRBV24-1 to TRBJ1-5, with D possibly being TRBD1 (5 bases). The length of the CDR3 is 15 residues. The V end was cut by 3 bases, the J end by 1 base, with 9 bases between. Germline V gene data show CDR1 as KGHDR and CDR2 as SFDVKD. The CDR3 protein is CATSDPRGSNQPQHF. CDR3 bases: TGTGCCACCAGTGATCCCCGGGGGAGCAATCAGCCCCAGCATTTT.

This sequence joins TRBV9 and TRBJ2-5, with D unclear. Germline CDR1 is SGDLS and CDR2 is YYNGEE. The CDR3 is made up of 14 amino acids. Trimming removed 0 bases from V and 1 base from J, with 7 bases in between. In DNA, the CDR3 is TGTGCCAGCAGCGTAGGCACGGGCCAAGAGACCCAGTACTTC. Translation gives CASSVGTGQETQYF.

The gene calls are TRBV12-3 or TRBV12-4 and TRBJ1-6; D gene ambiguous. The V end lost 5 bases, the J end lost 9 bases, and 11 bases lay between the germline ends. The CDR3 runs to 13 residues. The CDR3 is CASSVRTSSPLHF. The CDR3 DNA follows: TGTGCCAGCAGTGTCAGGACTTCTTCACCCCTCCACTTT.

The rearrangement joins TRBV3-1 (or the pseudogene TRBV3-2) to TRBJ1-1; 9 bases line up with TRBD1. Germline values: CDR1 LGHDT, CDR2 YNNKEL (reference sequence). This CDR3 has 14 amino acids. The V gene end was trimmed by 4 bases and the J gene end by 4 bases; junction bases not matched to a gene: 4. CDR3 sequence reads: CASSRDRDGTEAFF. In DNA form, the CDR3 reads TGTGCCAGCAGCCGGGACAGGGATGGCACTGAAGCTTTCTTT.

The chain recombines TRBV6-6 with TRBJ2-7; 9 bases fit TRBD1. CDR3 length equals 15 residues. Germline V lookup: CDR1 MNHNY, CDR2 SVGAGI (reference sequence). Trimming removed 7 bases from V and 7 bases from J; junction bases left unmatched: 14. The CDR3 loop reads CASTSRDRASREQYF. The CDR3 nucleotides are TGTGCCAGCACCTCCCGGGACAGGGCATCTCGGGAGCAGTACTTC.

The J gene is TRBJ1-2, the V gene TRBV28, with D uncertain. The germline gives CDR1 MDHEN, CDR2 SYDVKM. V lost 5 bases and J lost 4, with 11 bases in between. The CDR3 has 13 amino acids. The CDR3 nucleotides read TGTGCCAGCAGTCCTCCGGAGAGCTATGGCTACACCTTC. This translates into CASSPPESYGYTF.

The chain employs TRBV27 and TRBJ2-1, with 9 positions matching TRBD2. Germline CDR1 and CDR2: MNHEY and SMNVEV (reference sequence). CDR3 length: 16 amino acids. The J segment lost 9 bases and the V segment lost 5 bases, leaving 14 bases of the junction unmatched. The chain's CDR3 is CASSPKSSGIGGEQFF. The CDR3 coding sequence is TGTGCCAGCAGTCCCAAATCTAGCGGGATCGGCGGTGAGCAGTTCTTC.

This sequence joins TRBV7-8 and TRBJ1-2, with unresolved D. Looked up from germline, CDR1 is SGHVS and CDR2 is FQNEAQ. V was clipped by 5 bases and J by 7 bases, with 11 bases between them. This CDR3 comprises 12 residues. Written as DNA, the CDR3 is TGTGCCAGCAGCCCCACTAACATTGGCTACACCTTC. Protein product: CASSPTNIGYTF.

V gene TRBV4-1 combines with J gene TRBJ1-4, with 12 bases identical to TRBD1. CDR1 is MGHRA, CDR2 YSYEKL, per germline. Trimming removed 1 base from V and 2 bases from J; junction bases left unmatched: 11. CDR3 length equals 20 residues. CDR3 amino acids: CASSQALTGTGGRTNEKLFF. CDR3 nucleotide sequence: TGCGCCAGCAGCCAAGCCCTCACCGGGACAGGGGGCCGTACTAATGAAAAACTGTTTTTT.

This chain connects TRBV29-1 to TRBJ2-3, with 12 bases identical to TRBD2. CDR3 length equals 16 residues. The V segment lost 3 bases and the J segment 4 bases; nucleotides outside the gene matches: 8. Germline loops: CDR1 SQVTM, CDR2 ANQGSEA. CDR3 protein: CSVDPLAGGPADTQYF. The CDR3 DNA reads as TGCAGCGTTGATCCGCTAGCGGGGGGGCCCGCAGATACGCAGTATTTT.

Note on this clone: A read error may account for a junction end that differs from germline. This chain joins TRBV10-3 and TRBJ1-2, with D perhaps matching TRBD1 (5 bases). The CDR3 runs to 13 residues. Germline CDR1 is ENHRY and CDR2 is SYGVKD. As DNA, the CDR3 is TGTGCCATCAGAATACTCTTGACGGCGACAGCAGACTTC. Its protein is CAIRILLTATADF.

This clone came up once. CDR3 DNA: TGTGCCAGCAGCTTACGTAGGGACAGGGGGCGTGAGCAGTACTTC. Translated, it gives CASSLRRDRGREQYF. The rearrangement links TRBV5-6 to TRBJ2-7; 12 nucleotides align to TRBD1. In germline, CDR1 is SGHDT, CDR2 YYEEEE. Trimming cost V 2 bases and J 7 bases; bases outside gene matches: 7. CDR3 length equals 15 residues.

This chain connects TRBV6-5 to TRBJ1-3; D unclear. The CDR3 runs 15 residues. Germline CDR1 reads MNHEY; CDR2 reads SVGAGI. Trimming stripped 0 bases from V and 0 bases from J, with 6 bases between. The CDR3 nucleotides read TGTGCCAGCAGTTACTCCAGGCACTCTGGAAACACCATATATTTT. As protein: CASSYSRHSGNTIYF.

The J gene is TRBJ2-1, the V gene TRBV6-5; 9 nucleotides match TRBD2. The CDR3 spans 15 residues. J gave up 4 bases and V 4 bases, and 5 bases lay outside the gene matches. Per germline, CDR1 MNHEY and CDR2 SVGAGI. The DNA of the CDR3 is TGTGCCAGCAGTTCCCCAGCGGGGGGTTACAATGAGCAGTTCTTC. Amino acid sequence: CASSSPAGGYNEQFF.

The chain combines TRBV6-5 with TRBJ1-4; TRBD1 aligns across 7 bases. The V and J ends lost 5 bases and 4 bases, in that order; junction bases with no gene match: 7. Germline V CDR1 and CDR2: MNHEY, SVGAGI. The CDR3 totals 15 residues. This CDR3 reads CASSPRGILNEKLFF. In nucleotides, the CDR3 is TGTGCCAGCAGTCCCAGGGGGATACTTAATGAAAAACTGTTTTTT.

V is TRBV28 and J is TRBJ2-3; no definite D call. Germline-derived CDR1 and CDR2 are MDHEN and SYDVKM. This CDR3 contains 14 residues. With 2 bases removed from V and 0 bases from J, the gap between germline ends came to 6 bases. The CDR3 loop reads CASSLKTSTDTQYF. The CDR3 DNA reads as TGTGCCAGCAGTTTAAAGACTAGCACAGATACGCAGTATTTT. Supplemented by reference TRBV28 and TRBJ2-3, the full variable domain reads DVKVTQSSRYLVKRTGEKVFLECVQDMDHENMFWYRQDPGLGLRLIYFSYDVKMKEKGDIPEGYSVSREKKERFSLILESASTNQTSMYLCASSLKTSTDTQYFGPGTRLTVL.

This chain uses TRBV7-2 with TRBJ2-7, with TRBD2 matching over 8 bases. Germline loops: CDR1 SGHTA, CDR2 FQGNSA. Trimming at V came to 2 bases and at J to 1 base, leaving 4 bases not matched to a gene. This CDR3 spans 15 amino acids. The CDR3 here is CASSLLGGGSYEQYF. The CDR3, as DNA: TGTGCCAGCAGCTTACTTGGCGGGGGGTCCTACGAGCAGTACTTC.

The CDR3 nucleotides read TGTGCCAGCAGTCTCCTAGCGGGGCTCCGGTACAATGAGCAGTTCTTC. As protein: CASSLLAGLRYNEQFF. The chain has TRBV27 and TRBJ2-1; TRBD2 agrees at 9 bases. This CDR3 comprises 16 residues. Germline V lookup: CDR1 MNHEY, CDR2 SMNVEV (reference sequence). The V gene end was trimmed by 5 bases and the J gene end by 4 bases; junction bases not matched to a gene: 9.

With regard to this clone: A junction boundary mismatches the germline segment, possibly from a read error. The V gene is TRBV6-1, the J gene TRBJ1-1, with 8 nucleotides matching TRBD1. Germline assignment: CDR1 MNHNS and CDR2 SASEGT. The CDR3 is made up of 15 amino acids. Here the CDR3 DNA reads TGTGCCAGCAGCGAAGGACAGGGTCTGTTCACTGAAGCTTTCTTT. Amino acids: CASSEGQGLFTEAFF.

The CDR3 spells CASSPPSINEKLFF. The CDR3 DNA reads as TGTGCCAGCAGCCCCCCGAGTATTAATGAAAAACTGTTTTTT. The gene calls are TRBV7-9 and TRBJ1-4; D is undetermined. The V gene lost 5 bases and the J gene lost 4 bases, with 11 bases spanning the gap. Germline CDR1 is SEHNR and CDR2 is FQNEAQ (reference sequence). The CDR3 is made up of 14 amino acids.

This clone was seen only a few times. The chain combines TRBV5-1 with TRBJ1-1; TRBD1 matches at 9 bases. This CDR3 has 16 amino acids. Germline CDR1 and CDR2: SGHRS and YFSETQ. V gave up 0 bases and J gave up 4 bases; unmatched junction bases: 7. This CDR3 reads CASSLATGGAATEAFF. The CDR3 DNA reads TGCGCCAGCAGCTTGGCCACAGGGGGCGCTGCCACTGAAGCTTTCTTT.

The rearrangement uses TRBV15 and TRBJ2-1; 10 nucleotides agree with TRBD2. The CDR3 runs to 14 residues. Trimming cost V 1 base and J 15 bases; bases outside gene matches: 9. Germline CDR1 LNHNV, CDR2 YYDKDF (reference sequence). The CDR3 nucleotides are TGTGCCACCAGCAGAGGACTAGCGGGTGCCGCGGGGTTCTTC. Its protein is CATSRGLAGAAGFF. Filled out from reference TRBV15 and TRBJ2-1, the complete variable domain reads DAMVIQNPRYQVTQFGKPVTLSCSQTLNHNVMYWYQQKSSQAPKLLFHYYDKDFNNEADTPDNFQSRRPNTSFCFLDIRSPGLGDTAMYLCATSRGLAGAAGFFGPGTRLTVL.

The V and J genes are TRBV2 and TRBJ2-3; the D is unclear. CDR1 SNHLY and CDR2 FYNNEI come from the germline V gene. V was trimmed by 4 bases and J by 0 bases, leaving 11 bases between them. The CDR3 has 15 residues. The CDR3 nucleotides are TGTGCCAGCAGTGCTCAGCGACCTAGCACAGATACGCAGTATTTT. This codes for CASSAQRPSTDTQYF.

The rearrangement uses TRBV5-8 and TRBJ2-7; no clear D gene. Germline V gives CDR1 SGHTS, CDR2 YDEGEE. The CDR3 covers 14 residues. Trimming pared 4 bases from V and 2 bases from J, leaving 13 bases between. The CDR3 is CASSLLGRTYEQYF. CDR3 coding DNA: TGTGCCAGCAGCCTGCTGGGCAGGACCTACGAGCAGTACTTC. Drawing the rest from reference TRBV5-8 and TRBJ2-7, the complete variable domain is EAGVTQSPTHLIKTRGQQATLRCSPISGHTSVYWYQQALGLGLQFLLWYDEGEERNRGNFPPRFSGRQFPNYSSELNVNALELEDSALYLCASSLLGRTYEQYFGPGTRLTVT.